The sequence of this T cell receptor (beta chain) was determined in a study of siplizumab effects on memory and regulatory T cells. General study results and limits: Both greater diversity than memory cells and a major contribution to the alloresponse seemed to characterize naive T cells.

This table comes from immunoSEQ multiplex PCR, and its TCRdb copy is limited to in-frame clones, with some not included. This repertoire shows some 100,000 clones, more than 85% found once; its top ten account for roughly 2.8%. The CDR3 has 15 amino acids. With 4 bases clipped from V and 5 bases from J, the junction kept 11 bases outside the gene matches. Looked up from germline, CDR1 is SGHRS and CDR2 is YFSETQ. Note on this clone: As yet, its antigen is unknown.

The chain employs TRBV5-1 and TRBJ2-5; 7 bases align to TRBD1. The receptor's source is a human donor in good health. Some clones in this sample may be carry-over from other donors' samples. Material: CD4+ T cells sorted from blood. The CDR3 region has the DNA TGCGCCAGCAGCGGGTGGACAGGCCTTGGGGAGACCCAGTACTTC. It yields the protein CASSGWTGLGETQYF.